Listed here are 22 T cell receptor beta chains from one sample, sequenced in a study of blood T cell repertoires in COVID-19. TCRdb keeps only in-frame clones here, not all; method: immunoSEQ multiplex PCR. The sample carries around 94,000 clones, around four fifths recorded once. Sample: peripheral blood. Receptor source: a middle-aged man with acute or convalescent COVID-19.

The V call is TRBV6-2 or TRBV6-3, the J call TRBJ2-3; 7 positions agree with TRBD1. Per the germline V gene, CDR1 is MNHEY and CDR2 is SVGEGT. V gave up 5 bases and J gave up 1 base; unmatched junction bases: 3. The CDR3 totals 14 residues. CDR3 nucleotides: TGTGCCAGCAGTACGGGGACAGGCACAGATACGCAGTATTTT. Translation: CASSTGTGTDTQYF.

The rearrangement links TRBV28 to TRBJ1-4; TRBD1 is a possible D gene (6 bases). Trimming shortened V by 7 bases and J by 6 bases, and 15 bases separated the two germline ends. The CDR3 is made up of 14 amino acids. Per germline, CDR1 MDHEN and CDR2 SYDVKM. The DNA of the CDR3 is TGTGCCAGCAACCTAGCAGGGGCATATGAAAAACTGTTTTTT. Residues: CASNLAGAYEKLFF.

The CDR3 sequence is CASSLSLDEQFF. The CDR3 nucleotides read TGTGCCAGTAGCTTGTCATTGGATGAGCAGTTCTTC. The chain recombines TRBV12-3 or TRBV12-4 with TRBJ2-1; D gene uncertain. V was trimmed by 9 bases and J by 8 bases, leaving 14 bases between them. The CDR3 sequence is 12 residues long.

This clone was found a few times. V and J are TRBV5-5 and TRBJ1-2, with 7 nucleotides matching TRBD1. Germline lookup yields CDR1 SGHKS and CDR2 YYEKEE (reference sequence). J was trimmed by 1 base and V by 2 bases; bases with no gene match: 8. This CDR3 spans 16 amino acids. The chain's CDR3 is CASSFAGTAFNYGYTF. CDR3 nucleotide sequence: TGTGCCAGCAGCTTTGCAGGGACAGCCTTTAACTATGGCTACACCTTC. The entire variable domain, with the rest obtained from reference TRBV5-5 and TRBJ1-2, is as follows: DAGVTQSPTHLIKTRGQQVTLRCSPISGHKSVSWYQQVLGQGPQFIFQYYEKEERGRGNFPDRFSARQFPNYSSELNVNALLLGDSALYLCASSFAGTAFNYGYTFGSGTRLTVV.

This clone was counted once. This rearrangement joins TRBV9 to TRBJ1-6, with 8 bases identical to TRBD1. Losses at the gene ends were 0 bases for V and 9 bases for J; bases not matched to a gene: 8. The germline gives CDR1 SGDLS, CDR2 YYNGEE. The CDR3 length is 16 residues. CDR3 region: CASSVGEADRVSPLHF. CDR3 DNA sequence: TGTGCCAGCAGCGTAGGAGAAGCGGACAGGGTTTCACCCCTCCACTTT.

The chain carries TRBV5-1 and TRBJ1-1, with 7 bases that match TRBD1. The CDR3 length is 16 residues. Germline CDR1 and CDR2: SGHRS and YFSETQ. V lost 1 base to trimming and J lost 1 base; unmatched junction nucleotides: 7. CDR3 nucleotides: TGCGCCAGCAGCTTGATAGGGGGCGAAACGAACACTGAAGCTTTCTTT. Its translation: CASSLIGGETNTEAFF.

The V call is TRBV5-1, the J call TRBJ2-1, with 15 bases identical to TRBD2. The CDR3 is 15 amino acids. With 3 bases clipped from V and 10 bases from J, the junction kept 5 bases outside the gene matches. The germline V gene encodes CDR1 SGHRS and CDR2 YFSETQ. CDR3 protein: CASSWLGLAGGEQFF. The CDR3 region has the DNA TGCGCCAGCAGCTGGTTGGGACTAGCGGGAGGCGAGCAGTTCTTC. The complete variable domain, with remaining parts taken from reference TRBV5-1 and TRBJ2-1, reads KAGVTQTPRYLIKTRGQQVTLSCSPISGHRSVSWYQQTPGQGLQFLFEYFSETQRNKGNFPGRFSGRQFSNSRSEMNVSTLELGDSALYLCASSWLGLAGGEQFFGPGTRLTVL.

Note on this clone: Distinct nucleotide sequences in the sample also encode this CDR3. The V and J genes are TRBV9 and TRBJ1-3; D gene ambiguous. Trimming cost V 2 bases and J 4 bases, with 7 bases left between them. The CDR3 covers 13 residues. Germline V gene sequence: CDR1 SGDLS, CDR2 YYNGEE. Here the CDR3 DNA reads TGTGCCAGCAGCGTGGCATCCGGAAACACCATATATTTT. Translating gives CASSVASGNTIYF.

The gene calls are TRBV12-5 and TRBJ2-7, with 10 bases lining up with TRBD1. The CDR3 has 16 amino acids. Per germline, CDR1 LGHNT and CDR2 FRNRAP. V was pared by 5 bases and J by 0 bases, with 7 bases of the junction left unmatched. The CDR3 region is CASGRPGTGASYEQYF. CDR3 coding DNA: TGTGCTAGTGGTCGTCCCGGGACAGGGGCCTCCTACGAGCAGTACTTC.

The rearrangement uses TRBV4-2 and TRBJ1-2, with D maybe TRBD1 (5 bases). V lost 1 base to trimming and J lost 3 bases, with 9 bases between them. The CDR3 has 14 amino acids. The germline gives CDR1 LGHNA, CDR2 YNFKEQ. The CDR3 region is CASSQVGRDYGYTF. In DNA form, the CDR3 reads TGTGCCAGCAGCCAAGTTGGCAGGGACTATGGCTACACCTTC.

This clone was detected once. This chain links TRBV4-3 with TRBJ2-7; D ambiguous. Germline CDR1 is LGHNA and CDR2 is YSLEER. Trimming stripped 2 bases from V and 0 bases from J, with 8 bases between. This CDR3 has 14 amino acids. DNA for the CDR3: TGCGCCAGCAGCCAAAGTTCTAGCTCCTACGAGCAGTACTTC. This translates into CASSQSSSSYEQYF.

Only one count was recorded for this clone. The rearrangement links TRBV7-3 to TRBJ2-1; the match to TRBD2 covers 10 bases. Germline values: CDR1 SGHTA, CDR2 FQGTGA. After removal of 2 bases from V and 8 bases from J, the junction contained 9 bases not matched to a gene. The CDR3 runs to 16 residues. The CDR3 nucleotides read TGTGCCAGCAGCTTACAGCCTAGCGGGAGCAGGGATGAGCAGTTCTTC. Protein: CASSLQPSGSRDEQFF.

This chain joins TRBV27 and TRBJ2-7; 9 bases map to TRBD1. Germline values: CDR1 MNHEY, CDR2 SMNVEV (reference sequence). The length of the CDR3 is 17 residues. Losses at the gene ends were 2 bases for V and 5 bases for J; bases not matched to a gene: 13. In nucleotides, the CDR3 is TGTGCCAGCAGTTTAAGACCCACAGGGGGCCTAGGGGACGAGCAGTACTTC. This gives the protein CASSLRPTGGLGDEQYF.

CDR3 coding DNA: TGTGCCTGGGCGAGACTAGCGGGGGGCCCCCCTACGAACACCGGGGAGCTGTTTTTT. Protein product: CAWARLAGGPPTNTGELFF. The V and J genes are TRBV30 and TRBJ2-2; 13 bases align to TRBD2. The germline CDR1 and CDR2 sequences are GTSNPN and SVGIG (reference sequence). Trimming cost V 5 bases and J 0 bases; bases outside gene matches: 12. The CDR3 runs 19 residues.

CDR3 sequence reads: CASSSGQGLINEKLFF. DNA of the CDR3: TGCGCCAGCAGCTCGGGACAGGGGCTCATTAATGAAAAACTGTTTTTT. The chain uses TRBV5-1 and TRBJ1-4, with 10 nucleotides matching TRBD1. CDR1 and CDR2 (germline): SGHRS, YFSETQ. The CDR3 has 16 amino acids. The J segment lost 4 bases and the V segment lost 3 bases, leaving 6 bases of the junction unmatched.

DNA for the CDR3: TGTGCCAGCTCACCAGGGCTAGCGGGAGTTGGAGATACGCAGTATTTT. The encoded protein is CASSPGLAGVGDTQYF. The V call is TRBV18, the J call TRBJ2-3, with TRBD2 matching over 10 bases. J gave up 5 bases and V 2 bases, and 7 bases lay outside the gene matches. Germline CDR1 reads KGHSH; CDR2 reads LQKENI. The CDR3 is made up of 16 amino acids.

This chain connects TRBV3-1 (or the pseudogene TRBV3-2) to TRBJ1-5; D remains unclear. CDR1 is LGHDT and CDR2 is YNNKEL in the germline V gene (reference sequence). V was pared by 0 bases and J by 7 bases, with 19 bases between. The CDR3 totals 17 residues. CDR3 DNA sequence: TGTGCCAGCAGCCAAGATCATCCGTTCGGGGTTGGGCAGCCCCAGCATTTT. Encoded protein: CASSQDHPFGVGQPQHF.

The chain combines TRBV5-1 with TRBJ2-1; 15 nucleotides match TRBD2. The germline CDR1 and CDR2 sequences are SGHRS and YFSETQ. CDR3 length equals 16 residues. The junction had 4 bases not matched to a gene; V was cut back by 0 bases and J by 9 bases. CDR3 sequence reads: CASSLEGLAGGSEQFF. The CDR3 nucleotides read TGCGCCAGCAGCTTGGAGGGACTAGCGGGAGGCTCTGAGCAGTTCTTC.

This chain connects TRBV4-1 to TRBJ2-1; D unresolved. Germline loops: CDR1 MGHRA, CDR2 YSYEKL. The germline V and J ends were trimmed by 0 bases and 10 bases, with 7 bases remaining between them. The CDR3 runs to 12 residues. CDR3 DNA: TGCGCCAGCAGCCAAGAGGTAGCCGAGCAGTTCTTC. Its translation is CASSQEVAEQFF.

In DNA form, the CDR3 reads TGTGCCAGCAGCGTAAGAGCGGGGGCACAAGAGACCCAGTACTTC. Translated, it gives CASSVRAGAQETQYF. This chain uses TRBV9 with TRBJ2-5; TRBD2 agrees at 8 bases. There are 15 residues in the CDR3. Germline CDR1 is SGDLS and CDR2 is YYNGEE. Trimming at V came to 1 base and at J to 2 bases, leaving 4 bases not matched to a gene.

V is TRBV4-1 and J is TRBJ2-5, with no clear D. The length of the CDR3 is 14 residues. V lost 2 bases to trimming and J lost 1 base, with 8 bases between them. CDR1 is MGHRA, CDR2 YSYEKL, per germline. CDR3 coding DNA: TGCGCCAGCAGCCAACCAGGTCGCCAAGAGACCCAGTACTTC. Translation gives CASSQPGRQETQYF.

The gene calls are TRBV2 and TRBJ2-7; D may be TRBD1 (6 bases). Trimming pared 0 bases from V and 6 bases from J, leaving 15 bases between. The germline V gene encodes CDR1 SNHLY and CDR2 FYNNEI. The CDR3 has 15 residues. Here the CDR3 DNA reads TGTGCCAGCAGTGAAGCAAAGCAGGGGTACGGCGAGCAGTACTTC. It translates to CASSEAKQGYGEQYF.